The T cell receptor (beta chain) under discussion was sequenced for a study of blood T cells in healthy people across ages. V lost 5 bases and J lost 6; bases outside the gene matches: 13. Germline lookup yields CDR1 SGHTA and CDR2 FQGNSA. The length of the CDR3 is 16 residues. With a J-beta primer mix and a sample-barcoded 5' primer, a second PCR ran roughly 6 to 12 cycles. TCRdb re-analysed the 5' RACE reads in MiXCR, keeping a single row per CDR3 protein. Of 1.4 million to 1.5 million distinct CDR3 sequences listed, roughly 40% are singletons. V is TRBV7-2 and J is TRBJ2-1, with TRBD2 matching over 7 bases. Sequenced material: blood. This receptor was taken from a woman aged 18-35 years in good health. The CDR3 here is CASSPQGRAGLNEQFF. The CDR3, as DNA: TGTGCCAGCAGCCCCCAGGGACGAGCGGGGCTCAATGAGCAGTTCTTC.